The rows below give T cell receptor beta chains drawn from one sample of a study of T cell repertoires in cytomegalovirus infection. In TCRdb, the reads were re-called with MiXCR into one record per CDR3 protein. The sample lists some 280,000 distinct CDR3 sequences; 12% to 15% were seen once. Sequencing was carried out using PBMCs. These receptors were collected from a human donor in good health (CMV status not recorded). Some clones in this sample may be carry-over from other donors' samples. The CDR3 runs from the conserved cysteine through the conserved F or W. The D gene is left open where the match is weak. Clone sizes are given selectively: once, few, many, or a class where the clone is expanded.

cdr3_aa: CASNSGGSFSAGELFF
cdr3_nt: TGTGCCAGCAACAGTGGTGGCTCCTTTTCGGCCGGGGAGCTGTTTTTT
v_call: TRBV12-3/TRBV12-4
j_call: TRBJ2-2
clone_size: many
d_call: .

cdr3_aa: CASSSLDRTEAFF
cdr3_nt: TGTGCCAGCAGCTCCCTAGACCGGACTGAAGCTTTCTTT
v_call: TRBV7-2
j_call: TRBJ1-1
clone_size: many
d_call: .

cdr3_aa: CASSSSTGTRGTQYF
cdr3_nt: TGTGCCAGCAGCTCCTCTACCGGGACTAGAGGCACGCAGTATTTT
v_call: TRBV7-6
j_call: TRBJ2-3
clone_size: few
d_call: TRBD2

cdr3_aa: CASSYSSSVGGHQPQHF
cdr3_nt: TGTGCCAGCAGTTACTCCTCTTCGGTCGGGGGGCACCAGCCCCAGCATTTT
v_call: TRBV6-2/TRBV6-3
j_call: TRBJ1-5
clone_size: .
d_call: .

cdr3_aa: CSAIAAGDGRYGYTF
cdr3_nt: TGCAGTGCTATCGCGGCGGGGGACGGGAGGTATGGCTACACCTTC
v_call: TRBV20-1
j_call: TRBJ1-2
clone_size: few
d_call: .

cdr3_aa: CASSSRPRGRRETQYF
cdr3_nt: TGTGCCAGCAGCTCTAGGCCCAGGGGGCGAAGAGAGACCCAGTACTTC
v_call: TRBV7-2
j_call: TRBJ2-5
clone_size: many
d_call: TRBD1

cdr3_aa: CASSTLTGSNQPQHF
cdr3_nt: TGTGCCAGCAGCACCCTGACAGGGAGCAATCAGCCCCAGCATTTT
v_call: TRBV7-9
j_call: TRBJ1-5
clone_size: few
d_call: TRBD1

cdr3_aa: CASSLVTEREVYNEQFF
cdr3_nt: TGTGCCAGCAGCTTGGTGACGGAGCGGGAGGTTTACAATGAGCAGTTCTTC
v_call: TRBV5-4
j_call: TRBJ2-1
clone_size: once
d_call: TRBD2

cdr3_aa: CASKGRLRMGEKLFF
cdr3_nt: TGTGCCAGCAAGGGACGGCTGAGAATGGGTGAAAAACTGTTTTTT
v_call: TRBV27
j_call: TRBJ1-4
clone_size: many
d_call: .

cdr3_aa: CASSQEYSNQPQHF
cdr3_nt: TGTGCCAGCAGTCAGGAGTATAGCAATCAGCCCCAGCATTTT
v_call: TRBV12-3/TRBV12-4
j_call: TRBJ1-5
clone_size: many
d_call: .

cdr3_aa: CSAPGRGSQETQYF
cdr3_nt: TGCAGTGCTCCGGGCCGGGGGAGCCAAGAGACCCAGTACTTC
v_call: TRBV20-1
j_call: TRBJ2-5
clone_size: few
d_call: .

cdr3_aa: CASRYGTGSSNQPQHF
cdr3_nt: TGTGCCAGCAGGTACGGGACAGGATCTAGCAATCAGCCCCAGCATTTT
v_call: TRBV28
j_call: TRBJ1-5
clone_size: many
d_call: TRBD1

cdr3_aa: CASTLIGSNNEQFF
cdr3_nt: TGTGCCAGCACCCTAATCGGGAGTAACAATGAGCAGTTCTTC
v_call: TRBV7-9
j_call: TRBJ2-1
clone_size: many
d_call: .

cdr3_aa: CAISGGVNEQFF
cdr3_nt: TGTGCCATCAGTGGGGGCGTCAATGAGCAGTTCTTC
v_call: TRBV10-3
j_call: TRBJ2-1
clone_size: few
d_call: .

cdr3_aa: CASSSGTKETQYF
cdr3_nt: TGTGCCAGTAGTTCCGGGACTAAAGAGACCCAGTACTTC
v_call: TRBV19
j_call: TRBJ2-5
clone_size: .
d_call: TRBD2

cdr3_aa: CASSNPGQGLEQYF
cdr3_nt: TGTGCCAGCAGCAATCCGGGACAGGGTTTAGAGCAGTACTTC
v_call: TRBV28
j_call: TRBJ2-7
clone_size: many
d_call: TRBD1

cdr3_aa: CASNHGTSGRGDEQFF
cdr3_nt: TGTGCCAGCAACCATGGCACTAGCGGGAGAGGCGATGAGCAGTTCTTC
v_call: TRBV4-2
j_call: TRBJ2-1
clone_size: .
d_call: TRBD2

cdr3_aa: CSAAHSGTKNIQYF
cdr3_nt: TGCAGTGCCGCCCATAGCGGGACCAAAAACATTCAGTACTTC
v_call: TRBV20-1
j_call: TRBJ2-4
clone_size: .
d_call: TRBD2

cdr3_aa: CASSEVRSAGGGYTF
cdr3_nt: TGTGCCAGCAGTGAAGTCCGGTCAGCCGGCGGTGGCTACACCTTC
v_call: TRBV2
j_call: TRBJ1-2
clone_size: .
d_call: .

cdr3_aa: CASSLGTLNEQFF
cdr3_nt: TGTGCCAGCAGCCTGGGGACTCTCAATGAGCAGTTCTTC
v_call: TRBV28
j_call: TRBJ2-1
clone_size: many
d_call: .

cdr3_aa: CASSFSGSSSYEQYF
cdr3_nt: TGTGCCAGCAGCTTTAGCGGCTCGAGCTCCTACGAGCAGTACTTC
v_call: TRBV7-2
j_call: TRBJ2-7
clone_size: many
d_call: .

cdr3_aa: CASSHIGRDRERSRVNEQFF
cdr3_nt: TGTGCCAGCAGCCATATAGGCCGGGACAGGGAACGGTCTAGGGTAAATGAGCAGTTCTTC
v_call: TRBV4-2
j_call: TRBJ2-1
clone_size: .
d_call: TRBD1

cdr3_aa: CSVGHPRTGESGKAYGYTF
cdr3_nt: TGCAGCGTTGGCCACCCAAGGACAGGGGAGTCTGGCAAGGCGTATGGCTACACCTTC
v_call: TRBV29-1
j_call: TRBJ1-2
clone_size: many
d_call: TRBD1

cdr3_aa: CASRGLAGGRYNEQFF
cdr3_nt: TGTGCCAGTAGAGGACTAGCGGGAGGCCGCTACAATGAGCAGTTCTTC
v_call: TRBV19
j_call: TRBJ2-1
clone_size: .
d_call: TRBD2

cdr3_aa: CASSGLQAGAEKLFF
cdr3_nt: TGTGCCAGCAGTGGTCTACAGGCGGGAGCTGAAAAACTGTTTTTT
v_call: TRBV2
j_call: TRBJ1-4
clone_size: .
d_call: .

cdr3_aa: CASSLLDDAYEQYF
cdr3_nt: TGTGCCAGCAGTCTTTTGGACGATGCCTACGAGCAGTACTTC
v_call: TRBV28
j_call: TRBJ2-7
clone_size: many
d_call: .

cdr3_aa: CASTPGGGLSYEQYF
cdr3_nt: TGTGCCAGCACCCCGGGCGGAGGTCTATCCTACGAGCAGTACTTC
v_call: TRBV28
j_call: TRBJ2-7
clone_size: .
d_call: .

cdr3_aa: CASSLEVRGGRKTQYF
cdr3_nt: TGTGCCAGCAGCTTAGAGGTTCGGGGGGGACGAAAGACCCAGTACTTC
v_call: TRBV7-2
j_call: TRBJ2-5
clone_size: many
d_call: TRBD2

cdr3_aa: CASSPGTSGGDPNTGELFF
cdr3_nt: TGTGCCAGCAGCCCCGGGACTAGCGGGGGGGATCCGAACACCGGGGAGCTGTTTTTT
v_call: TRBV7-6
j_call: TRBJ2-2
clone_size: many
d_call: TRBD2

cdr3_aa: CASSFEVLGGYTF
cdr3_nt: TGTGCCAGCAGCTTTGAAGTCCTAGGGGGCTACACCTTC
v_call: TRBV7-9
j_call: TRBJ1-2
clone_size: few
d_call: .

cdr3_aa: CASSSDGELFF
cdr3_nt: TGTGCCAGCAGCTCGGACGGGGAGCTGTTTTTT
v_call: TRBV5-5
j_call: TRBJ2-2
clone_size: .
d_call: .

cdr3_aa: CATRTARGSGNTIYF
cdr3_nt: TGTGCCACCCGGACCGCGCGGGGCTCTGGAAACACCATATATTTT
v_call: TRBV6-1
j_call: TRBJ1-3
clone_size: many
d_call: .

cdr3_aa: CASSLWWQGAEAFF
cdr3_nt: TGTGCCAGCAGCTTATGGTGGCAGGGGGCAGAGGCTTTCTTT
v_call: TRBV7-2
j_call: TRBJ1-1
clone_size: many
d_call: TRBD1

cdr3_aa: CASSVAGPRTGELFF
cdr3_nt: TGTGCCAGCAGCGTGGCGGGGCCCCGGACCGGGGAGCTGTTTTTT
v_call: TRBV9
j_call: TRBJ2-2
clone_size: .
d_call: .

cdr3_aa: CSARDGTSGFPDTDTQYF
cdr3_nt: TGCAGTGCTAGAGACGGGACTAGCGGGTTCCCCGACACAGATACGCAGTATTTT
v_call: TRBV20-1
j_call: TRBJ2-3
clone_size: many
d_call: TRBD2

cdr3_aa: CASSPYQGSDTQYF
cdr3_nt: TGTGCCAGCAGCCCGTATCAGGGGAGCGATACGCAGTATTTT
v_call: TRBV7-2
j_call: TRBJ2-3
clone_size: .
d_call: .

cdr3_aa: CASSFSSGVLSYEQYF
cdr3_nt: TGTGCCAGCAGCTTCTCCAGTGGGGTGCTATCCTACGAGCAGTACTTC
v_call: TRBV7-8
j_call: TRBJ2-7
clone_size: many
d_call: .

cdr3_aa: CASSLNAAGVGREQYF
cdr3_nt: TGTGCCAGCAGCTTAAACGCAGCGGGAGTCGGTCGAGAGCAGTACTTC
v_call: TRBV7-2
j_call: TRBJ2-7
clone_size: many
d_call: TRBD2

cdr3_aa: CSALRGMGNQPQHF
cdr3_nt: TGCAGTGCCCTGCGGGGGATGGGCAATCAGCCCCAGCATTTT
v_call: TRBV20-1
j_call: TRBJ1-5
clone_size: few
d_call: .

cdr3_aa: CASSDQGLRGEQYF
cdr3_nt: TGCGCCAGCTCCGACCAGGGTCTGCGGGGGGAGCAGTACTTC
v_call: TRBV4-1
j_call: TRBJ2-7
clone_size: few
d_call: TRBD2

cdr3_aa: CASSLYVDTQYF
cdr3_nt: TGTGCCAGCAGCTTATATGTAGATACGCAGTATTTT
v_call: TRBV7-2
j_call: TRBJ2-3
clone_size: many
d_call: .